This T cell receptor beta chain is drawn from a study of T cells expressing NK-cell markers. For the study at large: Seven donors tested HCMV-seropositive and one tested seronegative among the eight sequenced. Findings and caveats of the study: Questions lingered over whether expanded NKG2C+ T cell clones were HCMV-specific.

Germline V lookup: CDR1 MNHEY, CDR2 SVGAGI. The CDR3 extends over 14 amino acids. UMI-tagged 5'RACE template switching yielded the TCR beta cDNA. TCRdb reprocessed the 5' RACE reads, keeping one entry per CDR3 protein, no DNA. The specimen's table records 150,000 to 160,000 distinct CDR3 sequences. Remarks on this clonotype: Its antigen is still unknown.

The sample taken for sequencing was blood T cells: a sorted CD56 or NKG2C T cell subset, CD4+ or CD8+ T cells, or bulk PBMC T cells (not recorded which). This rearrangement joins TRBV6-5 to TRBJ2-5; TCRdb lists TRBD1, though no DNA is available to test this call. The receptor's source is a woman in her 50s in good health. Here the CDR3 reads CASSRFARGKTQYF.